This TCR beta chain was captured by sequencing in a study of regulatory T cells in long-lasting Graves disease. Germline lookup yields CDR1 SGHVS and CDR2 FQNEAQ. This CDR3 spans 16 amino acids. With 1 base clipped from V and 3 bases from J, the junction kept 7 bases outside the gene matches. Time point: persistent/refractory GD, antithyroid drugs over 5 years with positive TRAb. PBMC-derived RNA was used for the TCR library. CDR3-region Arm-PCR and iRepertoire HTBI primers produced the TCR beta libraries. TCRdb recomputed calls from the multiplex PCR reads with MiXCR, one row per CDR3 protein. The sample includes a few hundred thousand distinct CDR3 sequences, roughly 24% of them seen just once. Whole-study findings and limits: A greater number of public clonotypes (roughly 2,800) was shared by persistent patients than by new patients (over 900). Newly diagnosed patients had higher TCR diversity than persistent Graves' patients did. Persistent disease samples used TRBV28, TRBJ1-2 and TRBJ2-5 preferentially.

Comments on this clonotype: The target antigen is unknown.

The rearrangement links TRBV7-8 to TRBJ1-1; 8 bases match TRBD1. This material consisted of peripheral blood mononuclear cells (PBMCs), taken when the disease was refractory, from a patient treated with antithyroid drugs. The TCR sequence derives from a woman aged 40 to 55 with Graves disease. This chain's CDR3 is CASSLDWLDRDTEAFF. Here the CDR3 DNA reads TGTGCCAGCAGCTTAGATTGGTTGGACAGGGACACTGAAGCTTTCTTT.